This T cell receptor beta chain was observed in a study of tumor-infiltrating lymphocytes in primary liver carcinoma. From approximately 0.5 ug of total RNA, TCR beta-specific cDNA was reverse-transcribed using a constant-region primer. Sequencing libraries for TCR beta derived from three nested multiplex PCR rounds that used slightly modified ARM-PCR. TCRdb re-analysed the multiplex PCR reads in MiXCR, keeping a single row per CDR3 protein. This sample has about 190,000 distinct CDR3 sequences, with around four fifths found just once. The study co-extracted DNA and RNA from 20-30 mg of unsorted bulk tissue. Patients carried chronic HBV infection without prior treatment. As to this clonotype: A junction boundary mismatches the germline segment, possibly from a read error.

This TCR derives from a middle-aged man with primary liver carcinoma and hepatitis B virus infection. Material for sequencing was tumor tissue from primary liver carcinoma.

The CDR3 region has the DNA TGTGCCAGTTGTGGGACAGGGGTAAGGACTGAAGCTTGCTTT. It yields the protein CASCGTGVRTEACF. This sequence joins TRBV6-6 and TRBJ1-1; 10 nucleotides match TRBD1. The V gene's germline CDR1 is MNHNY and CDR2 SVGAGI (reference sequence). This CDR3 spans 14 amino acids.